The 13 T cell receptor beta chains below were found in one sample sequenced in a study of monozygotic twins with inflammatory bowel disease. One entry per CDR3 protein, without DNA, is what TCRdb gives after re-calling the 5' RACE reads. The sample totals about 380,000 distinct CDR3 sequences. Sequenced: blood. All receptors derive from a human donor with ulcerative colitis or Crohn's disease, or a healthy co-twin of an affected twin (not recorded which).

The V call is TRBV20-1, the J call TRBJ1-4. CDR3 size: 14 residues. Germline loops: CDR1 DFQATT, CDR2 SNEGSKA (reference sequence). The CDR3 region is CSATAGGGNEKLFF.

The gene calls are TRBV4-3 and TRBJ1-5; TCRdb's D call of TRBD1 is untestable without DNA. The CDR3 runs 15 residues. Germline values: CDR1 LGHNA, CDR2 YSLEER. The CDR3 sequence: CASSQDSGGNQPQHF.

This chain connects TRBV7-9 to TRBJ1-2; TCRdb lists TRBD1, though no DNA is available to test this call. The germline V gene encodes CDR1 SEHNR and CDR2 FQNEAQ (reference sequence). The CDR3 runs to 13 residues. CDR3 amino acids: CASSPRDLYGYTF.

The chain combines TRBV28 with TRBJ2-7. Germline V gene sequence: CDR1 MDHEN, CDR2 SYDVKM. The CDR3 covers 12 residues. The CDR3 loop is CATGDRSYEQYF.

The V gene is TRBV5-1, the J gene TRBJ2-1; checking the TCRdb D call of TRBD2 is not possible without DNA. This CDR3 comprises 15 residues. Per germline, CDR1 SGHRS and CDR2 YFSETQ. This CDR3 is CASSFSPSGGNEQFF. Combining the CDR3 with reference TRBV5-1 and TRBJ2-1 gives the whole variable domain KAGVTQTPRYLIKTRGQQVTLSCSPISGHRSVSWYQQTPGQGLQFLFEYFSETQRNKGNFPGRFSGRQFSNSRSEMNVSTLELGDSALYLCASSFSPSGGNEQFFGPGTRLTVL.

CDR3 in amino acids: CASGRDTDTQYF. The chain carries TRBV6-5 and TRBJ2-3; without DNA, the TCRdb call of TRBD1 cannot be checked. Germline loops: CDR1 MNHEY, CDR2 SVGAGI. The CDR3 contains 12 residues.

This chain links TRBV5-6 with TRBJ2-4; TCRdb picks TRBD1, but there is no DNA to check that call. CDR1 is SGHDT and CDR2 is YYEEEE in the germline V gene. The CDR3 consists of 15 residues. CDR3 region: CASSPWGGSKNIQYF.

The chain combines TRBV4-3 with TRBJ1-2; TCRdb's D call, TRBD1, is unchecked because there is no DNA. The CDR3 is made up of 16 amino acids. Germline V gives CDR1 LGHNA, CDR2 YSLEER. CDR3 residues: CASSQDLWPAQGGYTF.

The chain links TRBV12-3 or TRBV12-4 to TRBJ2-7; the TRBD1 assignment by TCRdb is unverifiable without DNA. CDR3 length equals 15 residues. CDR3: CASSLFSGAAYEQYF.

V is TRBV7-6 and J is TRBJ2-1; TCRdb calls TRBD1, which cannot be checked without DNA. CDR1 and CDR2 from the germline V gene are SGHVS and FNYEAQ. This CDR3 is 15 amino acids long. The chain's CDR3 is CASSSRRGDYNEQFF.

The chain combines TRBV6-1 with TRBJ2-3; TCRdb reports TRBD1, a call that lacks DNA to check it against. The germline gives CDR1 MNHNS, CDR2 SASEGT. The CDR3 contains 15 residues. The CDR3 here is CASSPQGAQSDTQYF.

The V gene is TRBV5-4, the J gene TRBJ2-7; TCRdb selects TRBD1, and the lack of DNA leaves this call unchecked. The germline CDR1 and CDR2 sequences are SGHNT and YYREEE (reference sequence). The CDR3 extends over 14 amino acids. The CDR3 is CASSRGQAHYEQYF.

The chain couples TRBV29-1 to TRBJ2-2. This CDR3 is built from 14 residues. Germline V lookup: CDR1 SQVTM, CDR2 ANQGSEA. The CDR3 spells CSVVGKSNTGELFF.